Below are 9 T cell receptor beta chains sequenced from a single sample in a study of CD8 T cells in ankylosing spondylitis. Study findings and constraints: Seemingly distinctive of ankylosing spondylitis blood was a TCR beta motif formed by eight highly homologous variants.

These receptors lack a known antigen. TCRdb used MiXCR to reprocess the 5' RACE reads, holding one entry per CDR3 protein. The sample holds about 800,000 distinct CDR3 sequences, roughly 12% seen once. The sequenced sample consisted of blood, either unsorted or a sorted T cell fraction (not recorded which). Receptor source: a male donor with ankylosing spondylitis.

The CDR3 spells CASSSKGSNTEAFF. CDR3 nucleotides: TGTGCCAGCAGCTCAAAAGGATCTAACACTGAAGCTTTCTTT. The chain employs TRBV6-1 and TRBJ1-1; D ambiguous. Germline CDR1 reads MNHNS; CDR2 reads SASEGT. Trimming cost V 6 bases and J 2 bases, with 13 bases left between them. CDR3 length equals 14 residues.

This clonotype was counted at least ten times. The rearrangement joins TRBV5-1 to TRBJ2-7; no clear D gene. V was trimmed by 4 bases and J by 0 bases, leaving 11 bases between them. CDR3 length: 14 amino acids. The germline V gene encodes CDR1 SGHRS and CDR2 YFSETQ. The CDR3: CASSPTLGSYEQYF. The CDR3 DNA sequence: TGCGCCAGCAGCCCGACATTGGGCTCCTACGAGCAGTACTTC.

The chain has TRBV20-1 and TRBJ2-3; D call uncertain. The CDR3 sequence is 10 residues long. V was trimmed by 6 bases and J by 4 bases, leaving 5 bases between them. The germline CDR1 and CDR2 sequences are DFQATT and SNEGSKA (reference sequence). CDR3 DNA: TGCAGTGCCGGATCAGATACGCAGTATTTT. It encodes CSAGSDTQYF.

This clonotype has a count of ten or more. This chain connects TRBV20-1 to TRBJ2-7; D call uncertain. CDR3 size: 13 residues. From germline, CDR1 is DFQATT and CDR2 SNEGSKA (reference sequence). V lost 1 base and J 1 base, leaving 8 bases between the germline ends. CDR3 protein: CSARVPGSYEQYF. The CDR3 bases are TGCAGTGCTAGAGTTCCAGGTTCCTACGAGCAGTACTTC.

The genes are TRBV7-8 and TRBJ1-2; the match to TRBD1 covers 11 bases. Trimming cost V 3 bases and J 5 bases; bases outside gene matches: 5. This CDR3 has 15 amino acids. CDR1 SGHVS and CDR2 FQNEAQ come from the germline V gene. This CDR3 is CASSFQGQGGYGYTF. The CDR3 bases are TGTGCCAGCAGCTTCCAGGGACAGGGGGGATATGGCTACACCTTC.

This clonotype was recorded a few times. V gene TRBV20-1 combines with J gene TRBJ2-3; D not resolved. This CDR3 contains 12 residues. Germline V gives CDR1 DFQATT, CDR2 SNEGSKA (reference sequence). The V gene lost 5 bases and the J gene lost 4 bases, with 10 bases spanning the gap. The CDR3 nucleotides are TGCAGTGCTGCGCGTACAGCAGATACGCAGTATTTT. This encodes CSAARTADTQYF.

The chain has TRBV20-1 and TRBJ2-3, with 8 bases matching TRBD1. The CDR3 loop spans 13 amino acids. J gave up 1 base and V 5 bases, and 2 bases lay outside the gene matches. CDR1 is DFQATT, CDR2 SNEGSKA, per germline (reference sequence). CDR3 bases: TGCAGTGCTGCAGGGGGCGGCACAGATACGCAGTATTTT. It translates to CSAAGGGTDTQYF.

This clonotype occurred a few times. V and J are TRBV24-1 and TRBJ2-1; 7 bases fit TRBD2. In germline, CDR1 is KGHDR, CDR2 SFDVKD. There are 15 residues in the CDR3. Trimming at V came to 2 bases and at J to 0 bases, leaving 0 bases not matched to a gene. CDR3 in amino acids: CATSDSGGSYNEQFF. The CDR3 region has the DNA TGTGCCACCAGTGATTCGGGGGGCTCCTACAATGAGCAGTTCTTC.

This clonotype occurred a few times. This chain connects TRBV7-2 to TRBJ2-1, with 7 bases identical to TRBD2. CDR1 and CDR2 (germline): SGHTA, FQGNSA. This CDR3 is built from 14 residues. V was pared by 3 bases and J by 10 bases, with 9 bases of the junction left unmatched. The CDR3 region has the DNA TGTGCCAGCAGCTTGGGGCTAGCGGAGAGGGAGCAGTTCTTC. Protein sequence: CASSLGLAEREQFF.